Listed here are 5 T cell receptor beta chains from one sample, sequenced in a study of CD8+ T cells in alopecia areata. RNA extraction and reverse transcription yielded cDNA as sequencing template. Sequencing used immunoSEQ multiplex PCR; TCRdb keeps in-frame clones, though not all of them. The sample shows 140,000 to 150,000 clones, 62% of them seen only once. The specimen was CD8+ T cells sorted from blood. These receptors all stem from a human donor in good health.

The chain recombines TRBV5-6 with TRBJ2-3, with D maybe TRBD2 (5 bases). The CDR3 has 12 residues. V lost 3 bases to trimming and J lost 6 bases, with 8 bases between them. Germline lookup yields CDR1 SGHDT and CDR2 YYEEEE. Here the CDR3 DNA reads TGTGCCAGCAGCTCCGTAGCGGATACGCAGTATTTT. Translated: CASSSVADTQYF.

The rearrangement joins TRBV4-1 to TRBJ2-7; 8 bases agree with TRBD1. CDR1 MGHRA and CDR2 YSYEKL come from the germline V gene. Trimming took 4 bases from V and 4 from J; bases not matched to a gene: 9. This CDR3 has 15 residues. CDR3 sequence reads: CASSPRGTGGYEQYF. CDR3 coding DNA: TGCGCCAGCAGCCCCAGGGGAACAGGGGGGTACGAGCAGTACTTC.

V usage is TRBV25-1 and J usage is TRBJ2-1; D possibly corresponds to TRBD2 (6 bases). CDR1 MGHDK and CDR2 SYGVNS come from the germline V gene. The CDR3 contains 14 residues. V dropped 10 bases and J dropped 7 bases, with 20 bases sitting between them. CDR3 in amino acids: CATSTGVGMNEQFF. In nucleotides, the CDR3 is TGTGCCACTTCTACGGGAGTAGGGATGAATGAGCAGTTCTTC.

This clone has only a few counts. The CDR3 region has the DNA TGCAGCGTTGATTTACCTCACACAGATACGCAGTATTTT. Protein product: CSVDLPHTDTQYF. The J gene is TRBJ2-3, the V gene TRBV29-1; D is ambiguous. CDR1 is SQVTM, CDR2 ANQGSEA, per germline. V gave up 3 bases and J gave up 2 bases, with 9 bases separating them. The CDR3 is 13 residues long.

The chain employs TRBV11-2 and TRBJ2-3; no firm D call. V lost 0 bases to trimming and J lost 2 bases, with 3 bases between them. The CDR3 is 13 amino acids. CDR1 and CDR2 from the germline V gene are SGHAT and FQNNGV. The CDR3 DNA sequence: TGTGCCAGCAGCTTAGAAAACACAGATACGCAGTATTTT. It codes for CASSLENTDTQYF.